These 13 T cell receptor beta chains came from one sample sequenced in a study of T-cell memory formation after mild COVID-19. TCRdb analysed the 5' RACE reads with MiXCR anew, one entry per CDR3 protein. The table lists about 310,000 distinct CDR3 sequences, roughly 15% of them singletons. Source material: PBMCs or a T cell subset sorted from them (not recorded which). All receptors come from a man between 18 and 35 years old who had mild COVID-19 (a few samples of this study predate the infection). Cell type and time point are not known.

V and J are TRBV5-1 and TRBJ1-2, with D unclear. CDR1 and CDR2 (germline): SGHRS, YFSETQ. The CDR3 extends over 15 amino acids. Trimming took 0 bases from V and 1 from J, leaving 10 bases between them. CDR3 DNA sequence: TGCGCCAGCAGCTTGGCGGGTGAGCGTAACTATGGCTACACCTTC. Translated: CASSLAGERNYGYTF. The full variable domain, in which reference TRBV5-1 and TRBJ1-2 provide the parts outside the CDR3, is KAGVTQTPRYLIKTRGQQVTLSCSPISGHRSVSWYQQTPGQGLQFLFEYFSETQRNKGNFPGRFSGRQFSNSRSEMNVSTLELGDSALYLCASSLAGERNYGYTFGSGTRLTVV.

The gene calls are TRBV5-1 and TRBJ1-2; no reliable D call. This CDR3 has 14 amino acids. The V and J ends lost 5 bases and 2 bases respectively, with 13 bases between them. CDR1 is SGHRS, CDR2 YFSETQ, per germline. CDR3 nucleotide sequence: TGCGCCAGCAGAAGGGCGGCGGAGAACTATGGCTACACCTTC. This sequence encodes CASRRAAENYGYTF.

The chain's CDR3 is CASSSSGNTEAFF. In nucleotides, the CDR3 is TGTGCCAGCAGCTCCTCTGGGAACACTGAAGCTTTCTTT. The chain combines TRBV9 with TRBJ1-1; no definite D call. The CDR3 runs 13 residues. The germline V gene encodes CDR1 SGDLS and CDR2 YYNGEE. The germline V and J ends were trimmed by 4 bases and 1 base, with 8 bases remaining between them.

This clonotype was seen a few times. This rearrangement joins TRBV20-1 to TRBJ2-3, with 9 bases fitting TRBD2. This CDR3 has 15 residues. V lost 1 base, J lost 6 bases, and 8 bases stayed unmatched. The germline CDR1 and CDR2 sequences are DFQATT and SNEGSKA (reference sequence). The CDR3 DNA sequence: TGCAGTGCTAGAGTAGCCCTAGCGGGGCCTGATACGCAGTATTTT. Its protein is CSARVALAGPDTQYF.

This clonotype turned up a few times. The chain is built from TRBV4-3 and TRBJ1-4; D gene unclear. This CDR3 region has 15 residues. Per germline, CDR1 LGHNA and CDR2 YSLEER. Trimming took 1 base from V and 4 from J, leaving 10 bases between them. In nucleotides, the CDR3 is TGCGCCAGCAGCCAAGGCCAGTCGAATAATGAAAAACTGTTTTTT. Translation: CASSQGQSNNEKLFF.

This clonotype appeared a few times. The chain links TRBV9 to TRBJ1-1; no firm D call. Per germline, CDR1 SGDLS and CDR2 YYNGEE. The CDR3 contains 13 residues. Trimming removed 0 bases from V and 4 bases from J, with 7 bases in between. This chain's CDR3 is CASSVDQSTEAFF. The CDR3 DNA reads TGTGCCAGCAGCGTAGACCAGTCCACTGAAGCTTTCTTT.

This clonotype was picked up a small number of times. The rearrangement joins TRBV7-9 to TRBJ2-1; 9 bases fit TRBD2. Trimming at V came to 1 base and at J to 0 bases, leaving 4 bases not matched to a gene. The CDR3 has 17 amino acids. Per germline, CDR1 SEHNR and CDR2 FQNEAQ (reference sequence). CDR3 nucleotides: TGTGCCAGCAGCTTAGGTAGCGGGGGAAACTCCTACAATGAGCAGTTCTTC. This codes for CASSLGSGGNSYNEQFF.

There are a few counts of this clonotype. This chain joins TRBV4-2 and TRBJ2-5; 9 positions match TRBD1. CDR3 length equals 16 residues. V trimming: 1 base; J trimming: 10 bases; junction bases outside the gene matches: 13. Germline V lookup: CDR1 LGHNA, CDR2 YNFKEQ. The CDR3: CASSQGGQGASEVQYF. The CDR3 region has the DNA TGTGCCAGCAGCCAAGGGGGACAGGGCGCCTCGGAGGTCCAGTACTTC.

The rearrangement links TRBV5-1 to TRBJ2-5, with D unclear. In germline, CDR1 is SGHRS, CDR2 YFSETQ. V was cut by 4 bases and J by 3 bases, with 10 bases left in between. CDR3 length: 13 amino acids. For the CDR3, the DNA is TGCGCCAGCAGCCCTTGGGTCGAAGAGACCCAGTACTTC. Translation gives CASSPWVEETQYF.

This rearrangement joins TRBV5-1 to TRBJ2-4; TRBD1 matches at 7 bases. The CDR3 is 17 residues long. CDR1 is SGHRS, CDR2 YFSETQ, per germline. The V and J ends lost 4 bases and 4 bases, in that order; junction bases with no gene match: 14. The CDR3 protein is CASSGWASDRKKNIQYF. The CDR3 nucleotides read TGCGCCAGCAGCGGGTGGGCGTCGGACAGGAAAAAAAACATTCAGTACTTC.

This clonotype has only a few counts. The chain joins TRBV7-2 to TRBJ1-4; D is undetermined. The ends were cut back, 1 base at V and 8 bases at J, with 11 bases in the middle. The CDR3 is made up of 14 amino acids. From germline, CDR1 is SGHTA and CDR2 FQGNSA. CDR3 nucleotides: TGTGCCAGCAGCTTAGAATTTCGCGGGGAAAAACTGTTTTTT. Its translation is CASSLEFRGEKLFF.

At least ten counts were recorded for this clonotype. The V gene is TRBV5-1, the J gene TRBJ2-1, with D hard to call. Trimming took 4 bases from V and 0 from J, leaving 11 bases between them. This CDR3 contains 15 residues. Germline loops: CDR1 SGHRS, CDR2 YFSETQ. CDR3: CASSKTTSSYNEQFF. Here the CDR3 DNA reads TGCGCCAGCAGCAAGACAACGAGCTCCTACAATGAGCAGTTCTTC. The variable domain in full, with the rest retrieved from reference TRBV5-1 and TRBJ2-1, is KAGVTQTPRYLIKTRGQQVTLSCSPISGHRSVSWYQQTPGQGLQFLFEYFSETQRNKGNFPGRFSGRQFSNSRSEMNVSTLELGDSALYLCASSKTTSSYNEQFFGPGTRLTVL.

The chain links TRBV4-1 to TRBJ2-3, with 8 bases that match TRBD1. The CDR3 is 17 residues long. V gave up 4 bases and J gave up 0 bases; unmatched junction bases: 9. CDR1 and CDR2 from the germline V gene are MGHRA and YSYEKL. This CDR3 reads CASSLDQRDRSTDTQYF. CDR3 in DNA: TGCGCCAGCAGCCTCGATCAACGGGACAGGAGCACAGATACGCAGTATTTT.